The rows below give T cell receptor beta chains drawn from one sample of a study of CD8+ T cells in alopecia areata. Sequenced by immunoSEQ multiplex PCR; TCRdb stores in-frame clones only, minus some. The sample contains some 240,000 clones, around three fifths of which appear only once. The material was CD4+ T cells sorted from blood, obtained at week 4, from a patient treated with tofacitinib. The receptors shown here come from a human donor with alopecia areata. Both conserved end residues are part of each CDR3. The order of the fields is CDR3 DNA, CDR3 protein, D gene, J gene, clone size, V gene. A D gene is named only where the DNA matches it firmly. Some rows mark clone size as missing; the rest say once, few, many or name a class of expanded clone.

TGTGCCAGCAGCCGCGACAGGACGAACACCGGGGAGCTGTTTTTT,CASSRDRTNTGELFF,.,TRBJ2-2,.,TRBV7-9
TGTGCCAGCTCACTAAAGCGGGGGGAGCAGTTCTTC,CASSLKRGEQFF,TRBD2,TRBJ2-1,few,TRBV18
TGTGCCTGGAGTGTACTAAGCGGGGACGAGACCCAGTACTTC,CAWSVLSGDETQYF,TRBD2,TRBJ2-5,.,TRBV30
TGTGCCACCTCTACAGGGGCAAGGGCCAAAAACATTCAGTACTTC,CATSTGARAKNIQYF,TRBD1,TRBJ2-4,.,TRBV6-5
TGTGCCAGCAGCCTCCCGCTGCATAGGAACAACCCTTACGAGCAGTACTTC,CASSLPLHRNNPYEQYF,.,TRBJ2-7,.,TRBV7-9
TGTGCCAGCTCACCACCGATCCGCACTGAAGCTTTCTTT,CASSPPIRTEAFF,.,TRBJ1-1,.,TRBV18
TGCAGCGTTGGCTGGTGGGGGGCTTCCTACGAGCAGTACTTC,CSVGWWGASYEQYF,.,TRBJ2-7,.,TRBV29-1
TGCAGCGTTGAACAGATACTGAACACTGAAGCTTTCTTT,CSVEQILNTEAFF,.,TRBJ1-1,.,TRBV29-1
TGCAGCGTTGACAGGGCAGGGGAGACCCAGTACTTC,CSVDRAGETQYF,.,TRBJ2-5,few,TRBV29-1
TGTGCCAGCAGGGGTCAAGGACAGCGTTACAATCAGCCCCAGCATTTT,CASRGQGQRYNQPQHF,.,TRBJ1-5,.,TRBV27
TGCAGCGTTGAGGTAGACAGAGAGTACTTC,CSVEVDREYF,.,TRBJ2-7,.,TRBV29-1
TGTGCCAGCAGCACCGGACAGGGAAGCACAGATACGCAGTATTTT,CASSTGQGSTDTQYF,TRBD1,TRBJ2-3,.,TRBV7-2
TGTGCCACCACCACGAACACTGAAGCTTTCTTT,CATTTNTEAFF,.,TRBJ1-1,.,TRBV6-6
TGTGCCAGCACCGAGACTAGCGGGGGGTACCAAGAGACCCAGTACTTC,CASTETSGGYQETQYF,TRBD2,TRBJ2-5,many,TRBV11-1
TGTGCCAGCAGCCTGATGACCAGCTCCTACGAGCAGTACTTC,CASSLMTSSYEQYF,.,TRBJ2-7,.,TRBV7-8
TGTGCCAGCAGTCCACAGATGAACACTGAAGCTTTCTTT,CASSPQMNTEAFF,.,TRBJ1-1,.,TRBV6-5
TGTGCCTGGAGTGACAGTACAGATCAGCCCCAGCATTTT,CAWSDSTDQPQHF,.,TRBJ1-5,.,TRBV30
TGTGCCAGCAACAGGGGAGATAATTCACCCCTCCACTTT,CASNRGDNSPLHF,TRBD1,TRBJ1-6,.,TRBV6-6
TGCAGCGTTGTAGGTCAGGCAACCCAAGAGACCCAGTACTTC,CSVVGQATQETQYF,.,TRBJ2-5,.,TRBV29-1
TGTGCCAGCGGGCCTGTCCAGGAGACCCAGTACTTC,CASGPVQETQYF,.,TRBJ2-5,few,TRBV2
TGCGCCAGCAGCCAAGTGGGCAGGGGCCGCGGGATCGGGGAGCTGTTTTTT,CASSQVGRGRGIGELFF,.,TRBJ2-2,.,TRBV4-3
TGTGCGGTAGCGTTTAGCTCCTACAATGAGCAGTTCTTC,CAVAFSSYNEQFF,.,TRBJ2-1,many,TRBV25-1
TGCGCCAGCAGCCCTCGTCCGCCAGGGGATTTGAACATTCAGTACTTC,CASSPRPPGDLNIQYF,.,TRBJ2-4,.,TRBV5-1
TGTGCCTGGAGCAACAGTGATCAGCCCCAGCATTTT,CAWSNSDQPQHF,.,TRBJ1-5,.,TRBV30
TGTGCCAGCAGCTTAGGACAGGGTTCCTACGAGCAGTACTTC,CASSLGQGSYEQYF,TRBD1,TRBJ2-7,.,TRBV5-6
TGTGCCAGCAGCCAAAGCGATAGCAATCAGCCCCAGCATTTT,CASSQSDSNQPQHF,.,TRBJ1-5,.,TRBV14
TGTGCCACCTCCCAGGGGGTGGGGGGGAAGCCCCAGCATTTT,CATSQGVGGKPQHF,TRBD1,TRBJ1-5,.,TRBV27
TGTGCCATCAATACAGGGGAATCCTACGAGCAGTACTTC,CAINTGESYEQYF,TRBD1,TRBJ2-7,once,TRBV7-9
TGCGCCAGCAGTCTCCTCCAAGGGGAGCAGTACTTC,CASSLLQGEQYF,.,TRBJ2-7,.,TRBV10-1
TGTGCCAGCAGCTTGAGAGGGGGCGTGAATTCACCCCTCCACTTT,CASSLRGGVNSPLHF,TRBD1,TRBJ1-6,few,TRBV5-6
TGTGAAGTTTGGGAGGGAGGGGACACAGATACGCAGTATTTT,CEVWEGGDTDTQYF,TRBD2,TRBJ2-3,.,TRBV29-1
TGCGCCAGCAGCTTTGGGGGAGAGCAGTACTTC,CASSFGGEQYF,.,TRBJ2-7,.,TRBV5-1
TGTGCCAGCAGCTTAGTGGGGGGCGCGGCTGAAGCTTTCTTT,CASSLVGGAAEAFF,.,TRBJ1-1,.,TRBV7-2
TGTGCCAGCAGTGTAGTTCGGGGCACTGAAGCTTTCTTT,CASSVVRGTEAFF,.,TRBJ1-1,.,TRBV6-1
TGTGCCCGGACAGCGACCACTAGCACAGATACGCAGTATTTT,CARTATTSTDTQYF,.,TRBJ2-3,.,TRBV30
TGTGCCAGCGAAACCGGGGGACTCCACCTAAACACTGAAGCTTTCTTT,CASETGGLHLNTEAFF,.,TRBJ1-1,.,TRBV5-6
TGCAGCGTTGAAGATCCCCGATATACGCAGTATTTT,CSVEDPRYTQYF,.,TRBJ2-3,.,TRBV29-1
TGTGCCAGCAGCTTGGGGGCAGCAAACTCTGGGGCCAACGTCCTGACTTTC,CASSLGAANSGANVLTF,.,TRBJ2-6,few,TRBV7-2
TGCGCCAGCAGCCCCGGGGGGGTCAATCAGGATACGCAGTATTTT,CASSPGGVNQDTQYF,TRBD2,TRBJ2-3,.,TRBV5-1
TGTGCCAGCAGCTTACTCCAATCCTACGAGCAGTACTTC,CASSLLQSYEQYF,.,TRBJ2-7,few,TRBV28
TGTGCCAGCAGCTCACTAGCGGGGTCCGAGGAGCTGTTTTTT,CASSSLAGSEELFF,TRBD2,TRBJ2-2,few,TRBV7-2
TGTGCCAGCAGCCAAGTGTTTACTAATTCACCCCTCCACTTT,CASSQVFTNSPLHF,.,TRBJ1-6,many,TRBV14
TGTGCCAGCAGTGAAAACGGGAGGACCTACGAGCAGTACTTC,CASSENGRTYEQYF,TRBD2,TRBJ2-7,.,TRBV2
TGTGCCAGCAGTTTAACAAGCGGGACGGGCTACACCTTC,CASSLTSGTGYTF,.,TRBJ1-2,many,TRBV27
TGTGTCATCAGTGACCCCATGAACTACTACGAGCAGTACTTC,CVISDPMNYYEQYF,.,TRBJ2-7,.,TRBV10-3
TGCAGCGTGGACGCTATGCAGGACAGGGGTTTATTGGATACGCAGTATTTT,CSVDAMQDRGLLDTQYF,TRBD1,TRBJ2-3,once,TRBV29-1
TGTGCCAGCAGCCAAGACCCTCCTGGTCGATCACCCCTCCACTTT,CASSQDPPGRSPLHF,.,TRBJ1-6,.,TRBV14
TGTGCCACATTAGGTGGCTACACCTTC,CATLGGYTF,.,TRBJ1-2,once,TRBV6-6
TGTGCCAGCAGAAAGGGGCAGACCATGAACACTGAAGCTTTCTTT,CASRKGQTMNTEAFF,.,TRBJ1-1,once,TRBV11-1
TGTGCCAGCAGCTTAGTTGGGTCGACACCGTCCTACGAGCAGTACTTC,CASSLVGSTPSYEQYF,.,TRBJ2-7,.,TRBV7-2
TGTGCCTGGAGTTCCCGGGGGACAGATACGCAGTATTTT,CAWSSRGTDTQYF,.,TRBJ2-3,.,TRBV30
TGCAGCGTTGAACAGACATTAGACTATGGCTACACCTTC,CSVEQTLDYGYTF,.,TRBJ1-2,few,TRBV29-1
TGTGCTAGTGGCCAACTGGGCCTCGGGACAGATACGCAGTATTTT,CASGQLGLGTDTQYF,.,TRBJ2-3,.,TRBV12-5
TGTGCCAGCACCCTTACAGGGGATTCAGAGACCCAGTACTTC,CASTLTGDSETQYF,TRBD1,TRBJ2-5,.,TRBV6-6
TGCAGCGTTGTTAACAGGGGGACAGGTGAAGCTTTCTTT,CSVVNRGTGEAFF,TRBD1,TRBJ1-1,.,TRBV29-1
TGTGCCAGCAGTGAAAGGGGGGTTCGTCAAGCTTTCTTT,CASSERGVRQAFF,.,TRBJ1-1,few,TRBV25-1
TGTGCCTGGAGTGAAGGTCCAGGGCAAGAGCAGTACTTC,CAWSEGPGQEQYF,.,TRBJ2-7,.,TRBV30
TGCAGCGTTAAGACAGGCAGCACAGATACGCAGTATTTT,CSVKTGSTDTQYF,.,TRBJ2-3,.,TRBV29-1
TGCGCCAGCAGCTTGGAGTCAGGGGCTCAGGCACCCCTCCACTTT,CASSLESGAQAPLHF,.,TRBJ1-6,once,TRBV5-1